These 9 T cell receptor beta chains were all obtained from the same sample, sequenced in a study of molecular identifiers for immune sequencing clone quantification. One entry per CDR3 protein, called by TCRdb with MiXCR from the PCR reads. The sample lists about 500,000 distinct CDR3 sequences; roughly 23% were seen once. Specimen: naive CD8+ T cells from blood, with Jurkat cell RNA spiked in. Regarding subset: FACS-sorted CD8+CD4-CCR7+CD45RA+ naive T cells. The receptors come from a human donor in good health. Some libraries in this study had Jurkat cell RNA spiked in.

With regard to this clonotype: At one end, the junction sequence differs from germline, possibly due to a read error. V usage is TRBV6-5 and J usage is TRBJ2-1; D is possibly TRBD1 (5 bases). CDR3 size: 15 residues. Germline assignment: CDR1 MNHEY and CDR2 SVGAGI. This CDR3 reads CAGSWGGTTYNEQFF. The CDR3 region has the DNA TGTGCCGGCAGTTGGGGCGGCACTACCTACAATGAGCAGTTCTTC.

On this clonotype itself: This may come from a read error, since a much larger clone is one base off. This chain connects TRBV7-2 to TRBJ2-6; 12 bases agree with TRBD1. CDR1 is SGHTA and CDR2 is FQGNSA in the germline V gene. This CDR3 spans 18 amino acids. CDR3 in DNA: TGTGTCAGCAGCTTAGAGGGACAGGGGGCCTCTGGGGCCAACGTCCTGACTTTC. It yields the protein CVSSLEGQGASGANVLTF.

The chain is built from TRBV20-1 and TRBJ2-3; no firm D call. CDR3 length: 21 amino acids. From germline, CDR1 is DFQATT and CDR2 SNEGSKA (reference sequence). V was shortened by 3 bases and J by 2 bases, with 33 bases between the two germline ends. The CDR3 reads CSASSYQYYFGRGRPTDTQYF. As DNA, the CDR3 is TGCAGTGCTAGCTCCTATCAATACTATTTCGGGCGCGGACGTCCCACAGATACGCAGTATTTT.

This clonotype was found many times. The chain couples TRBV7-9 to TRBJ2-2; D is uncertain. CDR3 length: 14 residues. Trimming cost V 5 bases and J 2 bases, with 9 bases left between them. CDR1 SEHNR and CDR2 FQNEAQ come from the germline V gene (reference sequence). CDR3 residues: CASSAYGNTGELFF. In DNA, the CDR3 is TGTGCCAGCAGCGCTTATGGAAACACCGGGGAGCTGTTTTTT.

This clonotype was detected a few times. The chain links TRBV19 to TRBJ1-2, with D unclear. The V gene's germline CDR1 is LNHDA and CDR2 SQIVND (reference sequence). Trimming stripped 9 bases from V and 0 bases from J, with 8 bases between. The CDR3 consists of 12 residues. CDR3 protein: CASRGANYGYTF. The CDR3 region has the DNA TGTGCCAGCCGTGGGGCTAACTATGGCTACACCTTC.

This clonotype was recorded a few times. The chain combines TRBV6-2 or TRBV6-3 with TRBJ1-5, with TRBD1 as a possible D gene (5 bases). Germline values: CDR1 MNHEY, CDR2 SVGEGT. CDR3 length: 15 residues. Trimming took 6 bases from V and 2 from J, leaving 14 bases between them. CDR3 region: CASSLSREGNQPQHF. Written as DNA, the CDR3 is TGTGCCAGCAGCCTCTCCAGGGAGGGCAATCAGCCCCAGCATTTT.

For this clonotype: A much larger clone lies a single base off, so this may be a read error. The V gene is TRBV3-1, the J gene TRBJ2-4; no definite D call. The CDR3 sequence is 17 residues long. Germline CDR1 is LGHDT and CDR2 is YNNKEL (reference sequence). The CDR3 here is CASSQGRQPLAKNIRYF. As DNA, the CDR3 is TGTGCCAGCAGCCAAGGTCGGCAGCCCTTAGCCAAAAACATTCGGTACTTC.

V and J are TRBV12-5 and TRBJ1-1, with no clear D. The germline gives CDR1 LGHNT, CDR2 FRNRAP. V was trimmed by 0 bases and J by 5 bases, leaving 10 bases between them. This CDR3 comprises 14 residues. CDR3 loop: CASGLVSERTEAFF. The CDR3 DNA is TGTGCTAGTGGTTTGGTAAGCGAGAGAACTGAAGCTTTCTTT.

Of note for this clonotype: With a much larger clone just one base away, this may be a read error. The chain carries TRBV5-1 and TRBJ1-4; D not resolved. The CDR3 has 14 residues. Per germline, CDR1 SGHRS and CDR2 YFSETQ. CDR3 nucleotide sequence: TGCGCCGGCAGCTTTATGGGAGAGAATGAAAAACTGTTTTTT. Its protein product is CAGSFMGENEKLFF.